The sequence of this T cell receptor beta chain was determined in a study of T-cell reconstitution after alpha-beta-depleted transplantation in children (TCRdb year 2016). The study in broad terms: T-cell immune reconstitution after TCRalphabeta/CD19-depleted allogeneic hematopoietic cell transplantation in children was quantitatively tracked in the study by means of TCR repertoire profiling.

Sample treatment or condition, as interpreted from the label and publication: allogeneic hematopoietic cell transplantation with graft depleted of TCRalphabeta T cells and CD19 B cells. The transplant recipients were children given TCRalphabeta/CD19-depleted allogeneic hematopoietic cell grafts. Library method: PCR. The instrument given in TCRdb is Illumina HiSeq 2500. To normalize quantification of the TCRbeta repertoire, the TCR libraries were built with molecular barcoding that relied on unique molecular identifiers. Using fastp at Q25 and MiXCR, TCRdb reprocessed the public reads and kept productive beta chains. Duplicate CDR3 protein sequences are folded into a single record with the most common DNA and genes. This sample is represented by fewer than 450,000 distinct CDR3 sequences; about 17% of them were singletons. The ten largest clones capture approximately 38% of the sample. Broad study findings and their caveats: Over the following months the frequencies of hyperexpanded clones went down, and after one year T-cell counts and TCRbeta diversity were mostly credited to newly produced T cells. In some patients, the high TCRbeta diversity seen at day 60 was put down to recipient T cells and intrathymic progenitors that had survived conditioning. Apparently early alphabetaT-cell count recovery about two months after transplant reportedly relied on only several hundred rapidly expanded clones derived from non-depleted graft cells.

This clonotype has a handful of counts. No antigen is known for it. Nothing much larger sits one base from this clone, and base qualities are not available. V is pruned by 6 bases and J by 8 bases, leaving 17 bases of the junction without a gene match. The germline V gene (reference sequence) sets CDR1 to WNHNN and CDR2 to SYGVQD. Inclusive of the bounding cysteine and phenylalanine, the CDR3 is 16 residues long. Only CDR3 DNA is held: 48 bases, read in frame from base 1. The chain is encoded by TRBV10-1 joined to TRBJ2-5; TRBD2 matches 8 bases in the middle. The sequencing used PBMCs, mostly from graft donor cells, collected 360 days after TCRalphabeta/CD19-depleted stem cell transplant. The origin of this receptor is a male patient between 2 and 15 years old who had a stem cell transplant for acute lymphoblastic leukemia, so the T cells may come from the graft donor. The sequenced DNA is TGCGCCAGCAGCCCCGCTGGAGCGGGAGCCCCATCAACCCAGTACTTC. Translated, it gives CASSPAGAGAPSTQYF.